These 6 T cell receptor beta chains originate from one sample sequenced in a study of T cell clonality in common variable immunodeficiency. Clones were sequenced by immunoSEQ multiplex PCR, and TCRdb holds only the in-frame ones, with some missing. Singletons are absent from the sample, which has roughly 34,000 clones. Sequencing was carried out using peripheral blood mononuclear cells. The receptors originated from a person aged 18 to 75 in good health.

This clone was observed many times. The read stops 3 residues short of the end of the CDR3; the missing end is completed from the germline J gene. The rearrangement links TRBV12-3 or TRBV12-4 to TRBJ1-4; D call uncertain. V lost 6 bases and J 8 bases, leaving 16 bases between the germline ends. This CDR3 has 14 residues. The part of the CDR3 DNA that was read is TGTGCCAGCAGCTTCCCGGGTGCTGGGGAAAAA. Translated: CASSFPGAGEK. The entire CDR3 sequence reads CASSFPGAGEKLFF.

At least ten counts were recorded for this clone. The sequence runs out 3 residues before the end of the CDR3; the remainder is reconstructed from the germline J gene. V and J are TRBV19 and TRBJ2-1; 7 bases map to TRBD1. V lost 1 base, J lost 0 bases, and 15 bases stayed unmatched. The CDR3 is made up of 20 amino acids. The germline V gene has CDR1 LNHDA and CDR2 SQIVND (reference sequence). Incomplete CDR3 DNA: TGTGCCAGTAGTATAGTCTCCGGGACAGAAAGATTTAGCTCCTACAATGAG. Amino acids: CASSIVSGTERFSSYNE. Given in full, the CDR3 is CASSIVSGTERFSSYNEQFF.

This clone was seen at least ten times. The read falls 3 residues short of the CDR3 end, and the missing part is taken from the germline J gene. The V call is TRBV2, the J call TRBJ2-1, with 11 positions matching TRBD2. The CDR3 is 15 residues long. V gave up 6 bases and J gave up 9 bases; unmatched junction bases: 10. Germline CDR1 is SNHLY and CDR2 is FYNNEI. The sequenced part of the CDR3 DNA is TGTGCCAGCAGCGCAACTAGCGGGAGTGGTGGTGAG. Protein: CASSATSGSGGE. The full CDR3 is CASSATSGSGGEQFF.

In its sample, this clone was seen many times. The sequenced fragment ends 3 residues before the CDR3 boundary, so the rest is inferred from the germline J gene. The chain couples TRBV2 to TRBJ2-7; unclear D gene. Germline-derived CDR1 and CDR2 are SNHLY and FYNNEI. The CDR3 extends over 11 amino acids. Trimming took off 4 bases at V and 6 bases at J, with 7 bases between the two ends. The sequenced part of the CDR3 DNA is TGTGCCAGCAGTGTATATCGCGAG. It codes for CASSVYRE. The CDR3 as a whole reads CASSVYREQYF.

This clone was picked up many times. The read halts 3 residues ahead of the CDR3 end, with the missing end drawn from the germline J gene. The rearrangement joins TRBV27 to TRBJ2-3; TRBD2 is a possible D gene (6 bases). The CDR3 length is 13 residues. Trimming removed 2 bases from V and 3 bases from J, with 6 bases in between. From germline, CDR1 is MNHEY and CDR2 SMNVEV (reference sequence). The sequenced CDR3 bases are TGTGCCAGCAGTTTAGCGGGAACAGATACG. This gives the protein CASSLAGTDT. The CDR3 in full is CASSLAGTDTQYF.

This clone was seen repeatedly, ten times or more. The observed sequence ends 3 residues before the CDR3 terminus, with the missing tail filled in from the germline J gene. V and J are TRBV6-2 or TRBV6-3 and TRBJ1-2; D not certain. Germline V gives CDR1 MNHEY, CDR2 SVGEGT. V was pared by 6 bases and J by 2 bases, with 10 bases between. The CDR3 spans 13 residues. The CDR3 region is CASRDTLNYGYTF. CDR3 DNA, as far as it was read: TGTGCCAGCAGAGACACCTTGAACTATGGC.